The 8 T cell receptor beta chains in this list originate from one sample, sequenced in a study of shared clonotypes between healthy human individuals. Sequenced by immunoSEQ multiplex PCR; TCRdb stores in-frame clones only, minus some. The sample shows fewer than 3 million clones, just under 95% of them seen only once. The sequencing sample was made of naive CD4+ T cells from PBMCs. Regarding subset: CD45RA+ positively selected. The receptors shown here come from a man aged 18 to 29 in good health. Some clones in this sample may be carry-over from other donors' samples.

CDR3 sequence reads: CASSLNRNEQFF. CDR3 coding DNA: TGTGCCAGCAGCTTAAATCGTAATGAGCAGTTCTTC. The chain has TRBV7-2 and TRBJ2-1; D unclear. The CDR3 extends over 12 amino acids. V was cut by 2 bases and J by 7 bases, with 6 bases left in between. Germline-derived CDR1 and CDR2 are SGHTA and FQGNSA.

This clone occurred once. The genes are TRBV5-1 and TRBJ1-2; D gene uncertain. CDR3 length: 13 residues. V was pared by 7 bases and J by 4 bases, with 14 bases between. Germline loops: CDR1 SGHRS, CDR2 YFSETQ. CDR3 region: CASGPDPGYGYTF. The DNA of the CDR3 is TGCGCCAGCGGGCCCGATCCTGGCTATGGCTACACCTTC.

This rearrangement joins TRBV2 to TRBJ1-4; no clear D. CDR3 length: 13 residues. Germline CDR1 is SNHLY and CDR2 is FYNNEI. V lost 7 bases to trimming and J lost 8 bases, with 14 bases between them. CDR3 in DNA: TGTGCCAGCAAGGCGGCAGCGAAGGAAAAACTGTTTTTT. Its translation: CASKAAAKEKLFF.

This clone was counted once. This chain joins TRBV29-1 and TRBJ1-3, with D unresolved. This CDR3 spans 11 amino acids. Germline values: CDR1 SQVTM, CDR2 ANQGSEA. The CDR3 nucleotides read TGCAGTGCGGCTTATGGAAACACCATATATTTT. This encodes CSAAYGNTIYF.

Comments on this clone: This sample includes further DNA sequences coding for the same CDR3. CDR3: CASSLDSQETQYF. DNA of the CDR3: TGTGCCAGCAGCTTAGACTCACAAGAGACCCAGTACTTC. The chain employs TRBV7-7 and TRBJ2-5; D is undetermined. Germline loops: CDR1 SSHAT, CDR2 FNYEAQ (reference sequence). The CDR3 is 13 residues long. V shed 1 base and J shed 2 bases, with 5 bases lying between them.

The chain is built from TRBV21-1 and TRBJ2-7; no DNA check was done on the table's D call, TRBD2. TRBV21-1 is assigned pseudogene status. This CDR3 spans 15 amino acids. In DNA form, the CDR3 reads TGTGCCAGCAGCAAATACAACCGGGTGCTTGCCGAGCAGTACTTC. Its translation is CASSKYNRVLAEQYF.

V and J are TRBV7-2 and TRBJ2-1; TRBD2 is a possible D gene (5 bases). Trimming took off 2 bases at V and 7 bases at J, with 15 bases between the two ends. This CDR3 is 15 amino acids long. Germline CDR1 is SGHTA and CDR2 is FQGNSA. CDR3 nucleotides: TGTGCCAGCAGCTTATCCCGGGAACCGCTTAATGAGCAGTTCTTC. This codes for CASSLSREPLNEQFF.

The chain uses TRBV11-3 and TRBJ2-6; 8 positions agree with TRBD1. CDR1 and CDR2 from the germline V gene are SGHNT and YENEEA. The CDR3 length is 16 residues. J lost 0 bases, V lost 5 bases, and 3 bases had no gene match. Here the CDR3 DNA reads TGTGCCAGCAGCCCAGGACAGGGCTCTGGGGCCAACGTCCTGACTTTC. Residues: CASSPGQGSGANVLTF.